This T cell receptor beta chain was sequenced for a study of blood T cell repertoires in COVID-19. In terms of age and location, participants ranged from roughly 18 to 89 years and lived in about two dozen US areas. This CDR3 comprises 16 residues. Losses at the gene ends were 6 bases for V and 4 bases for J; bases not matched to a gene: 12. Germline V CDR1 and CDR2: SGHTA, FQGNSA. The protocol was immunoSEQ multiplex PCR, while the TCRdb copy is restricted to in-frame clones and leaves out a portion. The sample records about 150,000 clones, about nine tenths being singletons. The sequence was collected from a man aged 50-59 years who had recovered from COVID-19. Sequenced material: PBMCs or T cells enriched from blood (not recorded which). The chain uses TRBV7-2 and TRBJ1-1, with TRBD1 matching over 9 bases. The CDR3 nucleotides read TGTGCCAGCAGTTATCAGCCGGGGACAGGGCCCACTGAAGCTTTCTTT. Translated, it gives CASSYQPGTGPTEAFF.